Each of the 31 T cell receptor beta chains below was sequenced from the same sample in a study of response to subunit inactivated influenza vaccine. TCRdb independently ran MiXCR on the RT-PCR reads; one entry per CDR3 protein. The sample lists some 800,000 distinct CDR3 sequences, approximately 22% occurring once. This specimen consisted of PBMCs from blood, obtained approximately 5 days after vaccination. These TCRs come from a man aged 50 to 59 who received an inactivated influenza vaccine.

The chain has TRBV9 and TRBJ2-7; no firm D call. CDR1 and CDR2 (germline): SGDLS, YYNGEE. The V end was cut by 0 bases, the J end by 1 base, with 5 bases between. The CDR3 covers 13 residues. CDR3 loop: CASSVGHSYEQYF. The CDR3 bases are TGTGCCAGCAGCGTAGGTCATTCCTACGAGCAGTACTTC.

This clonotype was recorded a few times. The chain employs TRBV7-3 and TRBJ2-5, with a tentative D call TRBD1 (5 bases). Per the germline V gene, CDR1 is SGHTA and CDR2 is FQGTGA. The V end was cut by 2 bases, the J end by 1 base, with 11 bases between. CDR3 length: 15 residues. The CDR3 DNA reads as TGTGCCAGCAGCTTATCTCTAGACAGCCAAGAGACCCAGTACTTC. It translates to CASSLSLDSQETQYF.

The rearrangement uses TRBV6-2 or TRBV6-3 and TRBJ2-3; 13 positions match TRBD2. CDR1 MNHEY and CDR2 SVGEGT come from the germline V gene. The CDR3 loop spans 18 amino acids. V lost 2 bases, J lost 6 bases, and 11 bases stayed unmatched. CDR3 DNA sequence: TGTGCCAGCAGTTACCCCGGACTAGCGGGAGTCCCCGTGGATACGCAGTATTTT. Residues: CASSYPGLAGVPVDTQYF.

The chain joins TRBV5-1 to TRBJ2-1; perhaps D is TRBD1 or TRBD2 (5 bases each). The V end lost 5 bases, the J end lost 6 bases, and 18 bases lay between the germline ends. Germline-derived CDR1 and CDR2 are SGHRS and YFSETQ. The CDR3 spans 15 residues. The CDR3 reads CASRGEGGLGNEQFF. CDR3 in DNA: TGCGCCAGCAGGGGGGAAGGTGGGCTGGGCAATGAGCAGTTCTTC.

This clonotype was counted only a few times. This rearrangement joins TRBV4-2 to TRBJ2-1; 13 nucleotides agree with TRBD2. Germline V gives CDR1 LGHNA, CDR2 YNFKEQ. This CDR3 spans 18 amino acids. Trimming took 3 bases from V and 4 from J; bases not matched to a gene: 9. CDR3 DNA sequence: TGTGCCAGCAGCCACGGACTAGCGGGGGTAAGCTGGTACAATGAGCAGTTCTTC. The encoded protein is CASSHGLAGVSWYNEQFF.

Ten or more counts support this clonotype. V gene TRBV10-3 combines with J gene TRBJ1-3; no definite D call. The CDR3 totals 14 residues. CDR1 is ENHRY, CDR2 SYGVKD, per germline. V lost 6 bases to trimming and J lost 0 bases, with 9 bases between them. The CDR3: CAIRVSSSGNTIYF. The CDR3 coding sequence is TGTGCCATCAGGGTGTCATCCTCTGGAAACACCATATATTTT.

The chain joins TRBV6-1 to TRBJ2-7; tentative D call: TRBD2 (5 bases). Germline V gene data show CDR1 as MNHNS and CDR2 as SASEGT. The CDR3 has 13 amino acids. Deletions cut 3 bases from V and 2 bases from J, with 8 bases between. Written as DNA, the CDR3 is TGTGCCAGCAGTGATGGGGAGCCCTACGAGCAGTACTTC. This encodes CASSDGEPYEQYF.

V is TRBV9 and J is TRBJ2-5, with TRBD2 as a possible D gene (5 bases). The CDR3 is 15 residues long. Germline V lookup: CDR1 SGDLS, CDR2 YYNGEE. The ends were cut back, 4 bases at V and 5 bases at J, with 18 bases in the middle. The CDR3 protein is CASSTGPGKMETQYF. CDR3 DNA sequence: TGTGCCAGCAGCACCGGACCGGGAAAAATGGAGACCCAGTACTTC.

This clonotype was counted a few times. V gene TRBV7-3 combines with J gene TRBJ1-1; 7 bases align to TRBD1. There are 12 residues in the CDR3. J lost 5 bases, V lost 5 bases, and 2 bases had no gene match. Germline V gene data show CDR1 as SGHTA and CDR2 as FQGTGA. The CDR3 loop reads CASSATGTEAFF. The CDR3 DNA is TGTGCCAGCAGCGCGACAGGGACTGAAGCTTTCTTT.

The sample holds a few counts of this clonotype. The chain joins TRBV20-1 to TRBJ2-7; 10 nucleotides match TRBD1. V lost 0 bases to trimming and J lost 3 bases; unmatched junction nucleotides: 8. CDR1 is DFQATT and CDR2 is SNEGSKA in the germline V gene (reference sequence). The CDR3 has 16 amino acids. The DNA for the CDR3 is TGCAGTGCTAGAGACACGGGGACAGGGGCCGGCTACGAGCAGTACTTC. It yields the protein CSARDTGTGAGYEQYF.

The V call is TRBV11-1, the J call TRBJ2-7; either TRBD1 or TRBD2 may fit D (5 bases each). This CDR3 comprises 18 residues. Germline lookup yields CDR1 SGHAT and CDR2 FQDESV (reference sequence). The V gene lost 2 bases and the J gene lost 2 bases, with 22 bases spanning the gap. The DNA of the CDR3 is TGTGCCAGCAGCTTATATAGTCGTCGGGCAGGGAGACCCTACGAGCAGTACTTC. Translating gives CASSLYSRRAGRPYEQYF.

This sequence joins TRBV5-5 and TRBJ2-5; 8 bases are a match to TRBD1. Trimming cost V 0 bases and J 5 bases; bases outside gene matches: 6. This CDR3 comprises 15 residues. Germline lookup yields CDR1 SGHKS and CDR2 YYEKEE (reference sequence). CDR3 in amino acids: CASSLDRGDRETQYF. The CDR3 bases are TGTGCCAGCAGCTTGGACAGGGGGGATAGGGAGACCCAGTACTTC.

This chain's CDR3 is CSAQSGRTGDEQYF. CDR3 nucleotide sequence: TGCAGTGCTCAGTCAGGCCGAACCGGGGACGAGCAGTACTTC. V usage is TRBV20-1 and J usage is TRBJ2-7; D may be TRBD2 (5 bases). The CDR3 extends over 14 amino acids. V shed 5 bases and J shed 5 bases, with 19 bases lying between them. CDR1 DFQATT and CDR2 SNEGSKA come from the germline V gene (reference sequence).

There are many counts of this clonotype. A junction boundary mismatches the germline segment, possibly from a read error. The chain is built from TRBV5-1 and TRBJ2-2; 9 bases align to TRBD1. The germline CDR1 and CDR2 sequences are SGHRS and YFSETQ. This CDR3 is 15 amino acids long. Written as DNA, the CDR3 is TGTGCCAGCAGCCCCCGGACAGGGGACACCGGGGAGCTGTTTTTT. This encodes CASSPRTGDTGELFF.

This clonotype was seen repeatedly, ten times or more. CDR3 amino acids: CASSLVKGRTYGYTF. The DNA for the CDR3 is TGTGCCAGCAGCTTGGTTAAAGGGCGAACCTATGGCTACACCTTC. This chain connects TRBV11-2 to TRBJ1-2; D call uncertain. The germline V gene has CDR1 SGHAT and CDR2 FQNNGV. Deletions cut 3 bases from V and 4 bases from J, with 15 bases between. The CDR3 has 15 residues.

This clonotype was seen more than once but under ten times. The rearrangement links TRBV6-6 to TRBJ2-5; TRBD2 matches 8 bases. Germline CDR1 reads MNHNY; CDR2 reads SVGAGI (reference sequence). Trimming removed 6 bases from V and 5 bases from J; junction bases left unmatched: 5. This CDR3 is built from 13 residues. CDR3 region: CASRSGSFETQYF. In DNA, the CDR3 is TGTGCCAGCAGGAGCGGGAGCTTTGAGACCCAGTACTTC.

The V call is TRBV7-2, the J call TRBJ2-1, with 10 bases that match TRBD2. The J segment lost 1 base and the V segment lost 9 bases, leaving 9 bases of the junction unmatched. The CDR3 is made up of 16 amino acids. Per the germline V gene, CDR1 is SGHTA and CDR2 is FQGNSA. Here the CDR3 DNA reads TGTGCCAGTAACCTACTAGCGGGAAGGTCCTACAATGAGCAGTTCTTC. It encodes CASNLLAGRSYNEQFF.

This clonotype has a handful of counts. V and J are TRBV27 and TRBJ2-7; D assignment may be TRBD1 or TRBD2 (5 bases each). The ends were cut back, 5 bases at V and 3 bases at J, with 20 bases in the middle. Germline V lookup: CDR1 MNHEY, CDR2 SMNVEV (reference sequence). This CDR3 comprises 16 residues. DNA of the CDR3: TGTGCCAGCAGTCTCGGCGACAGTGGACTTAACTACGAGCAGTACTTC. It codes for CASSLGDSGLNYEQYF.

This clonotype was picked up a small number of times. The CDR3 region has the DNA TGTGCCAGCAGCTCCATTTGGGGGGAGCAGTTCTTC. Translation: CASSSIWGEQFF. The J gene is TRBJ2-1, the V gene TRBV11-2, with D perhaps assigned TRBD1 or TRBD2 (5 bases each). V was cut by 4 bases and J by 10 bases, with 11 bases left in between. This CDR3 comprises 12 residues. Per the germline V gene, CDR1 is SGHAT and CDR2 is FQNNGV.

V gene TRBV29-1 combines with J gene TRBJ2-7; 14 bases match TRBD2. The CDR3 contains 16 residues. CDR1 and CDR2 from the germline V gene are SQVTM and ANQGSEA. V lost 5 bases to trimming and J lost 5 bases; unmatched junction nucleotides: 11. DNA for the CDR3: TGCAGCGTTCGCAAATCAGGGACTAGCGGGAGCAACGAGCAGTACTTC. Its protein is CSVRKSGTSGSNEQYF.

This chain links TRBV7-9 with TRBJ2-7; maybe TRBD2 (6 bases). CDR1 is SEHNR, CDR2 FQNEAQ, per germline (reference sequence). Trimming took 4 bases from V and 6 from J, leaving 22 bases between them. This CDR3 is 16 amino acids long. The CDR3 DNA follows: TGTGCCAGCAGCTCCTCGACTAGGGGCCTACTCCCCGAGCAGTACTTC. Translated: CASSSSTRGLLPEQYF. The full variable domain, rest sourced from reference TRBV7-9 and TRBJ2-7, is DTGVSQNPRHKITKRGQNVTFRCDPISEHNRLYWYRQTLGQGPEFLTYFQNEAQLEKSRLLSDRFSAERPKGSFSTLEIQRTEQGDSAMYLCASSSSTRGLLPEQYFGPGTRLTVT.

This clonotype was observed many times. For the CDR3, the DNA is TGTGCCAGCAGTTCCACCGCAGGACAGGGTCACGCTGAAGCTTTCTTT. Translation: CASSSTAGQGHAEAFF. The genes are TRBV12-3 or TRBV12-4 and TRBJ1-1; 8 bases agree with TRBD1. V lost 4 bases and J lost 6; bases outside the gene matches: 13. This CDR3 region has 16 residues.

J is TRBJ1-2 and V is TRBV29-1; D is ambiguous. V lost 1 base and J 8 bases, leaving 5 bases between the germline ends. The CDR3 is made up of 10 amino acids. The V gene's germline CDR1 is SQVTM and CDR2 ANQGSEA. The CDR3 DNA sequence: TGCAGCGTTGAAGGGGAAGGCTACACCTTC. Translation gives CSVEGEGYTF.

A few counts support this clonotype. The chain has TRBV5-6 and TRBJ1-5; D unclear. CDR1 and CDR2 from the germline V gene are SGHDT and YYEEEE. V lost 4 bases and J lost 4, with 9 bases in between. The CDR3 consists of 13 residues. This CDR3 reads CASSRKPNQPQHF. The CDR3 coding sequence is TGTGCCAGCAGCCGGAAGCCGAATCAGCCCCAGCATTTT.

This clonotype was seen once. The chain joins TRBV11-2 to TRBJ2-7; no reliable D call. CDR1 and CDR2 (germline): SGHAT, FQNNGV. The CDR3 runs to 13 residues. Trimming shortened V by 0 bases and J by 3 bases, and 6 bases separated the two germline ends. CDR3 nucleotides: TGTGCCAGCAGCTTAGACACAATCTACGAGCAGTACTTC. This encodes CASSLDTIYEQYF.

Comment on this clonotype: A much larger clone is a single base away; this may be a read error. This rearrangement joins TRBV12-3 or TRBV12-4 to TRBJ2-1, with 10 bases that match TRBD2. The J segment lost 5 bases and the V segment lost 6 bases, leaving 7 bases of the junction unmatched. CDR3 length equals 15 residues. The CDR3: CASSRAGGPHNEQFF. The CDR3 nucleotides are TGTGCCAGCAGCCGAGCGGGGGGGCCGCACAATGAGCAGTTCTTC.

This chain connects TRBV4-1 to TRBJ1-1, with 7 bases matching TRBD1. J lost 0 bases, V lost 5 bases, and 12 bases had no gene match. The CDR3 loop spans 17 amino acids. Germline CDR1 reads MGHRA; CDR2 reads YSYEKL. The CDR3 nucleotides read TGCGCCAGCAGCTTCCCTTTGACAGGGCTCATGAACACTGAAGCTTTCTTT. This encodes CASSFPLTGLMNTEAFF.

At least ten counts were recorded for this clonotype. The V gene is TRBV11-2, the J gene TRBJ1-6; D unresolved. Germline CDR1 is SGHAT and CDR2 is FQNNGV. The V end was cut by 0 bases, the J end by 7 bases, with 10 bases between. This CDR3 is 15 amino acids long. CDR3 sequence (DNA): TGTGCCAGCAGCTTAGATAGGTGGGAGAATTCACCCCTCCACTTT. This encodes CASSLDRWENSPLHF.

This clonotype was picked up a small number of times. The chain employs TRBV5-1 and TRBJ2-3; D might be TRBD2 (7 bases). The CDR3 consists of 16 residues. The germline V gene has CDR1 SGHRS and CDR2 YFSETQ. V lost 1 base and J 3 bases, leaving 15 bases between the germline ends. This chain's CDR3 is CASSLSGKGGTDTQYF. As DNA, the CDR3 is TGCGCCAGCAGCTTGTCGGGGAAGGGGGGGACAGATACGCAGTATTTT.

This clonotype came up many times. V and J are TRBV4-3 and TRBJ1-1; no definite D call. Per the germline V gene, CDR1 is LGHNA and CDR2 is YSLEER. The V end lost 0 bases, the J end lost 5 bases, and 16 bases lay between the germline ends. The CDR3 has 16 amino acids. CDR3 DNA: TGCGCCAGCAGCCAAGACAGATCAGCCTTGAGGACTGAAGCTTTCTTT. The encoded protein is CASSQDRSALRTEAFF.

This clonotype has only a few counts. J is TRBJ1-5 and V is TRBV20-1; no reliable D call. Trimming stripped 0 bases from V and 11 bases from J, with 8 bases between. The CDR3 has 11 amino acids. Germline values: CDR1 DFQATT, CDR2 SNEGSKA (reference sequence). The CDR3 sequence is CSARDAQTQHF. The CDR3 coding sequence is TGCAGTGCTAGAGATGCCCAAACCCAGCATTTT.